Below, 6 T cell receptor beta chains from the same sample are listed, as sequenced in a study of blood T cell repertoires in COVID-19. Sequenced by immunoSEQ multiplex PCR; TCRdb stores in-frame clones only, minus some. The table has fewer than 200,000 clones, roughly 93% seen once. Sequencing used peripheral blood. These receptors were taken from a man younger than 35 with COVID-19, enrolled during active disease.

J is TRBJ1-1 and V is TRBV3-1 (or the pseudogene TRBV3-2); D call uncertain. Germline V gene sequence: CDR1 LGHDT, CDR2 YNNKEL (reference sequence). V was clipped by 5 bases and J by 1 base, with 11 bases between them. The CDR3 covers 14 residues. As DNA, the CDR3 is TGTGCCAGCAGCGATAGTGACACGAACACTGAAGCTTTCTTT. Translated, it gives CASSDSDTNTEAFF.

CDR3: CASSLGAAPNYGYTF. CDR3 sequence (DNA): TGTGCCAGCAGCTTAGGGGCAGCTCCTAACTATGGCTACACCTTC. The chain employs TRBV11-2 and TRBJ1-2; no reliable D call. The germline V gene has CDR1 SGHAT and CDR2 FQNNGV. This CDR3 spans 15 amino acids. V was cut by 1 base and J by 0 bases, with 9 bases left in between. Combining the CDR3 with reference TRBV11-2 and TRBJ1-2 gives the whole variable domain EAGVAQSPRYKIIEKRQSVAFWCNPISGHATLYWYQQILGQGPKLLIQFQNNGVVDDSQLPKDRFSAERLKGVDSTLKIQPAKLEDSAVYLCASSLGAAPNYGYTFGSGTRLTVV.

The chain has TRBV28 and TRBJ2-2; D perhaps matches TRBD2 (7 bases). The germline V and J ends were trimmed by 4 bases and 1 base, with 16 bases remaining between them. CDR1 and CDR2 from the germline V gene are MDHEN and SYDVKM. The CDR3 has 17 amino acids. In DNA, the CDR3 is TGTGCCAGCAGTTCCCCGGGGAGGGGGGGGAACACCGGGGAGCTGTTTTTT. Translated, it gives CASSSPGRGGNTGELFF.

The chain employs TRBV4-1 and TRBJ2-1; 14 nucleotides line up with TRBD2. V was clipped by 2 bases and J by 0 bases; unmatched bases: 9. The CDR3 contains 20 residues. In germline, CDR1 is MGHRA, CDR2 YSYEKL. CDR3 residues: CASSQPTGLAGVSSYNEQFF. Here the CDR3 DNA reads TGCGCCAGCAGCCAACCAACGGGACTAGCGGGAGTGAGCTCCTACAATGAGCAGTTCTTC.

V gene TRBV13 combines with J gene TRBJ1-3; possibly TRBD1 for D (6 bases). The CDR3 extends over 18 amino acids. CDR1 and CDR2 from the germline V gene are PRHDT and FYEKMQ (reference sequence). Trimming took off 0 bases at V and 0 bases at J, with 15 bases between the two ends. CDR3 residues: CASSLGRMGASSGNTIYF. CDR3 bases: TGTGCCAGCAGCTTAGGGCGGATGGGGGCCAGCTCTGGAAACACCATATATTTT.

The V gene is TRBV30, the J gene TRBJ1-3, with D perhaps matching TRBD1 (5 bases). This CDR3 has 14 residues. V was trimmed by 4 bases and J by 1 base, leaving 11 bases between them. Germline V gives CDR1 GTSNPN, CDR2 SVGIG (reference sequence). The CDR3 loop reads CAWISGGSGNTIYF. Here the CDR3 DNA reads TGTGCCTGGATTTCGGGGGGGTCTGGAAACACCATATATTTT.